Described below is a single T cell receptor (beta chain) sequence and its context. Its antigen is as yet unknown. Primers for the PCR totalled 60 Vbeta and 13 Jbeta. Data came from immunoSEQ multiplex PCR; TCRdb stores just in-frame clones and leaves some out. Of about 150,000 clones in the sample, about 85% were seen once. CDR3 length: 15 residues. Trimming cost V 4 bases and J 0 bases; bases outside gene matches: 1. CDR1 is SGHRS, CDR2 YFSETQ, per germline. This sample was taken from a study of cytomegalovirus exposure and HLA in healthy donors. Study-wide results and caveats: Per published accounts, TCR beta sequences correctly predicted the HLA-A and HLA-B alleles of most subjects. In an earlier analysis, productive rearrangement rates for most beta V segments clustered near 87% or 30%. Available immune exposure information covered CMV serostatus only.

Sequenced input: PBMCs. The chain employs TRBV5-1 and TRBJ2-1; 10 bases match TRBD2. The sequence was obtained from a human donor in good health. The CDR3 nucleotides read TGCGCCAGCAGCCCTAGCGGGAGCTCCTACAATGAGCAGTTCTTC. Translation gives CASSPSGSSYNEQFF. The full variable domain, its missing parts supplied by reference TRBV5-1 and TRBJ2-1, is KAGVTQTPRYLIKTRGQQVTLSCSPISGHRSVSWYQQTPGQGLQFLFEYFSETQRNKGNFPGRFSGRQFSNSRSEMNVSTLELGDSALYLCASSPSGSSYNEQFFGPGTRLTVL.